The entry below describes one T cell receptor (beta chain). This receptor's antigen is unknown. It has no much larger one-base neighbor in the sample; base qualities were not kept. This sample is drawn from a study of T cells in localized non-small cell lung cancer (dated by TCRdb to about 2020). In terms of the full investigation: The study examined T cell repertoires in roughly 240 patients with early-stage NSCLC and compared tumors with uninvolved tumor-adjacent lungs. NSCLC patients had a mean age of approximately 72 years, and fewer than 150 were male and around 110 female. All 250 or so NSCLC patients in the cohort were treatment-naive and had localized lung tumors that were resected. The paper's findings and limits, for the study overall: A median of about 55 of the top 100 tumor clones were detected in paired uninvolved adjacent lung, and 28 of these tumor clones were also found among the top 100 clones of the paired uninvolved adjacent lung. Longer overall survival was associated with higher T cell density in blood, whereas shorter survival was associated with higher clonality in adjacent lung. Because multi-region tumor sequencing was not performed, intratumor heterogeneity could not be ruled out. Uninvolved tumor-adjacent lung showed the highest T cell clonality, higher than tumor, which suggests more focused antigenic responses in the uninvolved tumor-adjacent lung. Since the design was exploratory, TCR variables were selected using unadjusted p-values with no false-discovery rate correction.

Including the terminal cysteine and phenylalanine, the CDR3 comprises 15 residues. Only CDR3 DNA remains: 45 bases, in frame from the first base. From V the trimming removes 5 bases and from J it removes 8 bases, while the gene matches leave 13 bases of the junction unaccounted for. The CDR1 and CDR2 encoded by the germline V gene (reference sequence) are GTSNPN and SVGIG. At diagnosis, peripheral blood, uninvolved tumor-adjacent lung and tumor were collected and stored as a combination of fresh-frozen and FFPE material. Blood samples were analyzed as peripheral blood mononuclear cells for TCR repertoire profiling. The immunoSEQ Assay was used to sequence TCR beta CDR3 regions from DNA. The authors' pipeline ran thus. To compute T cell density, TCR beta template counts were normalized to usable DNA, which was estimated by amplifying housekeeping genes. The preseqR package was used to estimate richness by extrapolating to 400,000 templates for PBMC samples and to 120,000 templates for tissue samples. Clonality was taken to be one minus Pielou's evenness. Differential abundance testing on productive amino-acid clonotypes, with a minimum total count of 5 and an alpha of 0.1, was used to identify tissue-enriched TCRs. The Jaccard Index and the Morisita Overlap Index were used to quantify repertoire overlap between compartments. GLIPH grouped TCR beta CDR3s together with public tetramer-defined viral CDR3s, and a viral motif had to include at least three viral sequences and also show V-gene enrichment. TCRdb carries this immuneACCESS record with in-frame sequences only. Its versions omit some clonotypes, under half of them owing to an unresolved V gene in the studies checked, with the rest unexplained. From that table come the V and J calls and clone size; the DNA was used to work out D and trimming. This sample is represented by fewer than 30,000 clones; 70% to 90% of them were singletons. More than 12% of the sample comes from the top ten.

This receptor was obtained from a female donor aged 60 or older with stage II squamous cell lung carcinoma. Here the sequenced sample was peripheral blood, taken before any cancer treatment. This chain joins TRBV30 to TRBJ1-4; the central 8 bases match TRBD1. Here the CDR3 is given as CAWAPPGQGGEKLFF. Here is the DNA: TGTGCCTGGGCTCCTCCTGGACAGGGAGGAGAAAAACTGTTTTTT.